One and the same sample provided the 32 T cell receptor beta chains below, sequenced in a study of blood T cells in healthy people across ages. A second PCR of roughly 6 to 12 cycles used a sample-barcoded 5' primer and a J-beta primer mix. TCRdb re-called the 5' RACE reads through MiXCR, storing one row per CDR3 protein. Of hundreds of thousands of distinct CDR3 sequences in the sample, around 28% were seen once. Sequenced input: blood. These receptors were obtained from a woman aged 80 or over in good health.

This clonotype was observed a few times. V is TRBV12-3 or TRBV12-4 and J is TRBJ2-1, with 9 bases matching TRBD2. The last part of the DNA fits TRBJ2-7 better; the J call may be wrong. This CDR3 has 15 amino acids. The CDR3, as DNA: TGTGCCAGCATGTTAGCGGGGGTCTCCTACAATGAGCAGTACTTC. This gives the protein CASMLAGVSYNEQYF.

A few counts support this clonotype. CDR3 DNA sequence: TGTGCCAGCAGCTCACTACCCGGCAGGGAGGGTGAAAAACTGTTTTTT. Residues: CASSSLPGREGEKLFF. The chain couples TRBV7-9 to TRBJ1-4; TRBD1 might be the D (5 bases). Between the trimmed V and J ends, which lost 4 bases and 7 bases, there was a span of 19 bases. The CDR3 runs 16 residues. Germline CDR1 SEHNR, CDR2 FQNEAQ (reference sequence).

This chain links TRBV29-1 with TRBJ2-1, with a weak D call TRBD2 (6 bases). V lost 1 base and J lost 7, with 17 bases in between. Germline CDR1 reads SQVTM; CDR2 reads ANQGSEA. CDR3 size: 15 residues. The CDR3 DNA sequence: TGCAGCGTTGAAGGTTGGGCTAGCGTGGGTAATGAGCAGTTCTTC. Its translation is CSVEGWASVGNEQFF.

Concerning this clonotype: This may be a read error, as it is one base from a much larger clone. The chain joins TRBV5-8 to TRBJ2-5, with D possibly TRBD1 on 6 matching bases. This CDR3 region has 16 residues. With 0 bases removed from V and 1 base from J, the gap between germline ends came to 13 bases. In germline, CDR1 is SGHTS, CDR2 YDEGEE. CDR3 amino acids: CASSLGVTGLQETQYF. CDR3 DNA: TGTGCCAGCAGCTTGGGAGTGACAGGACTCCAAGAGACCCAGTACTTC.

Of note for this clonotype: Germline is not matched at one junction end, which may reflect a read error. The chain recombines TRBV12-3 or TRBV12-4 with TRBJ2-3, with D tentatively TRBD1 (7 bases). The CDR3 is 14 amino acids. In DNA, the CDR3 is TGTGCCAGCAGTTTAGGAGGGGGGACAGATGCGCAGTATTTT. Amino acids: CASSLGGGTDAQYF.

This clonotype has at least ten counts. The rearrangement joins TRBV6-6 to TRBJ2-1; no firm D call. Trimming cost V 10 bases and J 6 bases, with 19 bases left between them. Germline lookup yields CDR1 MNHNY and CDR2 SVGAGI (reference sequence). The CDR3 contains 14 residues. The CDR3 region has the DNA TGTGCCACCATCCCCTTCCCGGGCTCCAATGAGCAGTTCTTC. The encoded protein is CATIPFPGSNEQFF.

This clonotype was detected many times. This rearrangement joins TRBV7-2 to TRBJ2-7; D may be TRBD1 (6 bases). The V and J ends lost 2 bases and 0 bases respectively, with 14 bases between them. Germline CDR1 is SGHTA and CDR2 is FQGNSA. The length of the CDR3 is 16 residues. CDR3 DNA: TGTGCCAGCAGCTTATCGAGGGGGACAAGCTCCTACGAGCAGTACTTC. Amino acid sequence: CASSLSRGTSSYEQYF.

The rearrangement links TRBV6-5 to TRBJ1-2; tentative D call: TRBD1 (6 bases). Germline CDR1 and CDR2: MNHEY and SVGAGI. V lost 5 bases to trimming and J lost 7 bases, with 17 bases between them. The CDR3 has 14 amino acids. Here the CDR3 DNA reads TGTGCCAGCAGTAGCGTTGGGACATCCGCTGGCTACACCTTC. Translated: CASSSVGTSAGYTF.

Only a few counts were recorded for this clonotype. The chain links TRBV5-1 to TRBJ1-1; D gene unclear. V gave up 0 bases and J gave up 0 bases, with 9 bases separating them. Germline values: CDR1 SGHRS, CDR2 YFSETQ. This CDR3 has 15 residues. The CDR3 sequence is CASSLVPAMNTEAFF. CDR3 in DNA: TGCGCCAGCAGCTTGGTGCCGGCTATGAACACTGAAGCTTTCTTT.

This clonotype was counted a few times. This sequence joins TRBV29-1 and TRBJ1-1, with unresolved D. From germline, CDR1 is SQVTM and CDR2 ANQGSEA. V gave up 5 bases and J gave up 8 bases, with 12 bases separating them. This CDR3 comprises 11 residues. The CDR3 spells CSVNPAREAFF. The CDR3 bases are TGCAGCGTTAACCCAGCGCGGGAAGCTTTCTTT. The full variable domain, rest sourced from reference TRBV29-1 and TRBJ1-1, is SAVISQKPSRDICQRGTSLTIQCQVDSQVTMMFWYRQQPGQSLTLIATANQGSEATYESGFVIDKFPISRPNLTFSTLTVSNMSPEDSSIYLCSVNPAREAFFGQGTRLTVV.

Note on this clonotype: The junction departs from the called germline gene at one end, perhaps through a read error. The rearrangement links TRBV6-5 to TRBJ2-1; D is unresolved. The CDR3 extends over 15 amino acids. Per the germline V gene, CDR1 is MNHEY and CDR2 is SVGAGI. CDR3 protein: CASSYDRSSYNEEYF. Here the CDR3 DNA reads TGTGCCAGCAGTTACGATAGGAGCTCCTACAATGAGGAGTACTTC.

The chain uses TRBV6-2 or TRBV6-3 and TRBJ2-1; TRBD2 matches at 11 bases. The V segment lost 6 bases and the J segment 14 bases; nucleotides outside the gene matches: 9. The germline V gene encodes CDR1 MNHEY and CDR2 SVGEGT. The CDR3 extends over 13 amino acids. The CDR3: CASSRSGGAEEFF. The CDR3, as DNA: TGTGCCAGCAGCCGTAGCGGGGGGGCCGAAGAGTTCTTC.

The rearrangement links TRBV20-1 to TRBJ1-6; D unclear. Trimming took 0 bases from V and 7 from J, leaving 13 bases between them. Germline V gene data show CDR1 as DFQATT and CDR2 as SNEGSKA (reference sequence). The CDR3 length is 15 residues. The CDR3 nucleotides are TGCAGTGCTAGAGATCGGCGTCGGGCAAATTCACCCCTCCACTTT. It encodes CSARDRRRANSPLHF.

This clonotype was seen repeatedly, ten times or more. The chain employs TRBV7-2 and TRBJ1-4, with D uncertain. The germline CDR1 and CDR2 sequences are SGHTA and FQGNSA. V was trimmed by 0 bases and J by 0 bases, leaving 14 bases between them. The CDR3 is made up of 18 amino acids. The CDR3 DNA sequence: TGTGCCAGCAGCTTAGCCCTACCCACAGATGCAACTAATGAAAAACTGTTTTTT. It encodes CASSLALPTDATNEKLFF.

The rearrangement joins TRBV10-3 to TRBJ1-5; D possibly corresponds to TRBD1 (6 bases). The ends were cut back, 0 bases at V and 6 bases at J, with 12 bases in the middle. The length of the CDR3 is 15 residues. Germline CDR1 and CDR2: ENHRY and SYGVKD. The chain's CDR3 is CAISESQGDGQPQHF. DNA for the CDR3: TGTGCCATCAGTGAGTCACAGGGCGACGGTCAGCCCCAGCATTTT.

The sample holds a few counts of this clonotype. The gene calls are TRBV5-6 and TRBJ2-3; TRBD2 might be the D (5 bases). The germline V gene has CDR1 SGHDT and CDR2 YYEEEE. V dropped 4 bases and J dropped 2 bases, with 11 bases sitting between them. The CDR3 is 14 residues long. CDR3 sequence reads: CASSRLLDTDTQYF. The CDR3 region has the DNA TGTGCCAGCAGCCGTTTACTAGACACAGATACGCAGTATTTT. Supplemented by reference TRBV5-6 and TRBJ2-3, the full variable domain reads DAGVTQSPTHLIKTRGQQVTLRCSPKSGHDTVSWYQQALGQGPQFIFQYYEEEERQRGNFPDRFSGHQFPNYSSELNVNALLLGDSALYLCASSRLLDTDTQYFGPGTRLTVL.

About this clonotype: The junction does not match germline at one end; this may be a read error. This chain links TRBV3-1 with TRBJ2-1; D unresolved. The CDR3 totals 12 residues. In germline, CDR1 is LGHDT, CDR2 YNNKEL (reference sequence). The CDR3 nucleotides are TGTGTCAGCAGCCAACCCTACAATGAGCGGTTCTTC. This sequence encodes CVSSQPYNERFF.

This clonotype came up many times. The chain links TRBV18 to TRBJ1-6; possibly TRBD1 for D (5 bases). There are 14 residues in the CDR3. Looked up from germline, CDR1 is KGHSH and CDR2 is LQKENI. The V and J ends lost 5 bases and 6 bases respectively, with 11 bases between them. The CDR3 DNA reads as TGTGCCAGCTCAGAACAGGAGATTAATTCACCCCTCCACTTT. Translating it yields CASSEQEINSPLHF. The whole variable domain, remainder taken from reference TRBV18 and TRBJ1-6, is NAGVMQNPRHLVRRRGQEARLRCSPMKGHSHVYWYRQLPEEGLKFMVYLQKENIIDESGMPKERFSAEFPKEGPSILRIQQVVRGDSAAYFCASSEQEINSPLHFGNGTRLTVT.

At least ten counts were recorded for this clonotype. The rearrangement uses TRBV6-2 or TRBV6-3 and TRBJ1-1, with a possible D match to TRBD1 (5 bases). CDR3 length equals 14 residues. V lost 2 bases and J 1 base, leaving 8 bases between the germline ends. Germline V gives CDR1 MNHEY, CDR2 SVGEGT. CDR3 bases: TGTGCCAGCAGTTACCTGGGGACGAACACTGAAGCTTTCTTT. Its translation is CASSYLGTNTEAFF.

This clonotype was seen repeatedly, ten times or more. V gene TRBV4-2 combines with J gene TRBJ2-3; D uncertain. V lost 2 bases, J lost 1 base, and 7 bases lay in between. The CDR3 has 14 amino acids. Germline CDR1 and CDR2: LGHNA and YNFKEQ. CDR3 nucleotides: TGTGCCAGCAGCCAAACAAAACGCACAGATACGCAGTATTTT. Its translation: CASSQTKRTDTQYF.

This clonotype was seen once. This chain uses TRBV7-8 with TRBJ2-5, with 8 bases matching TRBD1. The length of the CDR3 is 15 residues. Per the germline V gene, CDR1 is SGHVS and CDR2 is FQNEAQ. Trimming took 5 bases from V and 5 from J; bases not matched to a gene: 10. CDR3 coding DNA: TGTGCCAGCAGCCTCGACAGGGGTGGTAGGGAGACCCAGTACTTC. Its protein product is CASSLDRGGRETQYF.

The table lists this clonotype with a few counts. The rearrangement links TRBV5-1 to TRBJ1-6; D not certain. Germline CDR1 SGHRS, CDR2 YFSETQ. Trimming pared 0 bases from V and 6 bases from J, leaving 4 bases between. The CDR3 is 13 amino acids. The CDR3 DNA is TGCGCCAGCAGCTTGGCCTTTAATTCACCCCTCCACTTT. Protein sequence: CASSLAFNSPLHF.

There are a few counts of this clonotype. The V and J genes are TRBV7-2 and TRBJ1-1; possibly TRBD1 for D (5 bases). The CDR3 length is 16 residues. Germline loops: CDR1 SGHTA, CDR2 FQGNSA. V was trimmed by 1 base and J by 0 bases, leaving 12 bases between them. As DNA, the CDR3 is TGTGCCAGCAGCTTAGGCGGACACATTTTGAACACTGAAGCTTTCTTT. This encodes CASSLGGHILNTEAFF.

This clonotype has more than one count but fewer than ten. A junction end diverges from the germline sequence, so it may reflect a read error. V is TRBV11-2 and J is TRBJ1-1; 8 bases agree with TRBD1. Germline CDR1 reads SGHAT; CDR2 reads FQNNGV. This CDR3 is built from 16 residues. The DNA of the CDR3 is TGTGCCAGCAGCGTAGAGCAGGGGGCCCTGAACACTGAAGCTTTCTTT. This codes for CASSVEQGALNTEAFF.

This clonotype occurred many times. The rearrangement uses TRBV3-1 and TRBJ2-1; TRBD2 agrees at 11 bases. Germline V gene sequence: CDR1 LGHDT, CDR2 YNNKEL (reference sequence). This CDR3 has 16 residues. Trimming took 1 base from V and 4 from J; bases not matched to a gene: 3. The CDR3 nucleotides are TGTGCCAGCAGCCAAGCGCTAGCGGGGGGATACAATGAGCAGTTCTTC. This codes for CASSQALAGGYNEQFF.

As regards this clonotype: Being one base from a much bigger clone, this may be a read error. The J gene is TRBJ2-3, the V gene TRBV20-1, with 9 bases aligning to TRBD1. This CDR3 spans 14 amino acids. The V and J ends lost 1 base and 7 bases, in that order; junction bases with no gene match: 6. Germline V gene lookup returns CDR1 DFQATT and CDR2 SNEGSKA (reference sequence). Here the CDR3 DNA reads TGCAGTGCTAGAGGGACAGGGGTACGAAATACGCAGTATTTT. This gives the protein CSARGTGVRNTQYF.

The chain couples TRBV7-2 to TRBJ2-7; D gene ambiguous. This CDR3 contains 14 residues. V lost 3 bases and J 2 bases, leaving 11 bases between the germline ends. The germline gives CDR1 SGHTA, CDR2 FQGNSA. The CDR3 spells CASSLGPPPYEQYF. In DNA form, the CDR3 reads TGTGCCAGCAGCTTGGGTCCCCCGCCCTACGAGCAGTACTTC.

This clonotype was seen repeatedly, ten times or more. The chain recombines TRBV7-2 with TRBJ2-1, with a possible D match to TRBD1 (5 bases). This CDR3 comprises 14 residues. The germline V and J ends were trimmed by 3 bases and 6 bases, with 12 bases remaining between them. CDR1 and CDR2 (germline): SGHTA, FQGNSA. The CDR3 loop is CASSFDTGRNEQFF. The DNA for the CDR3 is TGTGCCAGCAGCTTCGATACAGGCCGCAATGAGCAGTTCTTC.

Turning to this clonotype: A much bigger clone sits one base away, suggesting this may be a read error. Here the CDR3 omits its conserved ending phenylalanine or tryptophan, so a read error is the likely source. For the CDR3, the DNA is TGTGCCAGCACCGGGACAGGGTTTGGCTACACCTGC. It specifies CASTGTGFGYTC. J is TRBJ1-2 and V is TRBV11-2; 9 bases are a match to TRBD1. From germline, CDR1 is SGHAT and CDR2 FQNNGV. CDR3 length: 12 amino acids. The J segment lost 7 bases and the V segment lost 7 bases, leaving 4 bases of the junction unmatched.

This clonotype was detected a few times. This may be a read error, as it is one base from a much larger clone. V and J are TRBV20-1 and TRBJ2-1, with 8 nucleotides matching TRBD2. The J call may be in error: the DNA end matches TRBJ2-7 better. The germline gives CDR1 DFQATT, CDR2 SNEGSKA (reference sequence). The CDR3 loop spans 15 amino acids. CDR3 in amino acids: CSATGGRETNNEQYF. Written as DNA, the CDR3 is TGCAGTGCCACGGGGGGGAGGGAAACTAACAATGAGCAGTACTTC.

This clonotype was seen repeatedly, ten times or more. V usage is TRBV7-9 and J usage is TRBJ2-7, with D perhaps matching TRBD2 (6 bases). This CDR3 contains 18 residues. Germline assignment: CDR1 SEHNR and CDR2 FQNEAQ (reference sequence). Trimming pared 0 bases from V and 1 base from J, leaving 19 bases between. In nucleotides, the CDR3 is TGTGCCAGCAGCTTAGCCCAAATCAAACTAGCTACGTCCTACGAGCAGTACTTC. This translates into CASSLAQIKLATSYEQYF.

This clonotype has more than one count but fewer than ten. The rearrangement links TRBV4-1 to TRBJ1-6; D might be TRBD1 (6 bases). With 1 base removed from V and 5 bases from J, the gap between germline ends came to 18 bases. Germline lookup yields CDR1 MGHRA and CDR2 YSYEKL. There are 18 residues in the CDR3. CDR3 nucleotides: TGCGCCAGCAGCCAAGCAGTTGGGGGGCTCCGGGATAATTCACCCCTCCACTTT. Amino acids: CASSQAVGGLRDNSPLHF.